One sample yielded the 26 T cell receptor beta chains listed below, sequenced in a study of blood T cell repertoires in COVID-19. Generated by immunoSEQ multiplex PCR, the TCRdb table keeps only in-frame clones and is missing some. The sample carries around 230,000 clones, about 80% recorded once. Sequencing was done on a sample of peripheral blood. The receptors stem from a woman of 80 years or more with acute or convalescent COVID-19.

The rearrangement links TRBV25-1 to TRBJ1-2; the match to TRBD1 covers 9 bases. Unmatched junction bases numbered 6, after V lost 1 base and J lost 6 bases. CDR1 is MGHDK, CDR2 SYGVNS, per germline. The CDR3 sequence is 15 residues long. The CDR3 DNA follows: TGTGCCAGCAGTGAATTGGGGACAGGGACTGATGGCTACACCTTC. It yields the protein CASSELGTGTDGYTF.

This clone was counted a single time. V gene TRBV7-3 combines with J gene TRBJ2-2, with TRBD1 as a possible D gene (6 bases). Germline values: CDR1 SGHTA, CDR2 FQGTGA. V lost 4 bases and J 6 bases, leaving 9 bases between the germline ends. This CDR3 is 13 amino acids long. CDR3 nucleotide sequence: TGTGCCAGCAGCTATACAGGGTCCGGGGAGCTGTTTTTT. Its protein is CASSYTGSGELFF.

This chain's CDR3 is CASSWGTGETEAFF. CDR3 nucleotide sequence: TGTGCCAGCAGCTGGGGGACAGGGGAAACTGAAGCTTTCTTT. The chain has TRBV5-6 and TRBJ1-1; 10 bases agree with TRBD1. CDR1 is SGHDT, CDR2 YYEEEE, per germline. Trimming took 3 bases from V and 5 from J; bases not matched to a gene: 4. The CDR3 has 14 residues. The entire variable domain, with the rest obtained from reference TRBV5-6 and TRBJ1-1, is as follows: DAGVTQSPTHLIKTRGQQVTLRCSPKSGHDTVSWYQQALGQGPQFIFQYYEEEERQRGNFPDRFSGHQFPNYSSELNVNALLLGDSALYLCASSWGTGETEAFFGQGTRLTVV.

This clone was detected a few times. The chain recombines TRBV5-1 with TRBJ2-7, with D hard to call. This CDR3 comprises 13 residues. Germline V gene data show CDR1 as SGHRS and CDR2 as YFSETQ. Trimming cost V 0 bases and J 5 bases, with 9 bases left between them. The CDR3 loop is CASSLATADEQYF. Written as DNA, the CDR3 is TGCGCCAGCAGCTTGGCCACAGCCGACGAGCAGTACTTC.

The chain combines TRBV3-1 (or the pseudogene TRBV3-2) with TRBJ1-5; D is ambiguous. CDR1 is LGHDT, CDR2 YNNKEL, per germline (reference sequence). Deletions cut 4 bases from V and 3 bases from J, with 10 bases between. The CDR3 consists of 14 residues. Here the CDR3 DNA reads TGTGCCAGCAGCCCCTCGAACTTCAATCAGCCCCAGCATTTT. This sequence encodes CASSPSNFNQPQHF.

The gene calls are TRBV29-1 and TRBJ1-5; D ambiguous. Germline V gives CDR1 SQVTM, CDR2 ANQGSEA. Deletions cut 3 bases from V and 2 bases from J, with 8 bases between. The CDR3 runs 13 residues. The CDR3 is CSVDEGGNQPQHF. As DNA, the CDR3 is TGCAGCGTTGATGAGGGAGGCAATCAGCCCCAGCATTTT.

CDR3 nucleotide sequence: TGTGCCATCAGTGAGTCTGGTAGCCAAGAGACCCAGTACTTC. This gives the protein CAISESGSQETQYF. The gene calls are TRBV10-3 and TRBJ2-5; D ambiguous. The CDR3 has 14 amino acids. Germline-derived CDR1 and CDR2 are ENHRY and SYGVKD. Between the trimmed V and J ends, which lost 0 bases and 1 base, there was a span of 6 bases.

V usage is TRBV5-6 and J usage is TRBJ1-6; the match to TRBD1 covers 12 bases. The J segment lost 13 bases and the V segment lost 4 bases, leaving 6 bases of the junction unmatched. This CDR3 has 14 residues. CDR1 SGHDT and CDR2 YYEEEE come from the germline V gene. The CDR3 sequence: CASSRGQGAYPLHF. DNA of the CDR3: TGTGCCAGCAGCCGGGGACAGGGGGCATATCCCCTCCACTTT.

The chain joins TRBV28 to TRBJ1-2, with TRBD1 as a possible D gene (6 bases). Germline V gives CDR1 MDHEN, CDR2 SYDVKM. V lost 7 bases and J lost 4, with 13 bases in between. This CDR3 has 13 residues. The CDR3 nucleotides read TGTGCCAGCAACTACAGGGTGGGCTATGGCTACACCTTC. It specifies CASNYRVGYGYTF.

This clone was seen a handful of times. The CDR3 sequence: CASSSTDLNTEAFF. CDR3 DNA sequence: TGTGCCAGCAGTTCGACAGACCTGAACACTGAAGCTTTCTTT. The rearrangement joins TRBV7-8 to TRBJ1-1; D perhaps matches TRBD1 (5 bases). The CDR3 loop spans 14 amino acids. Germline V lookup: CDR1 SGHVS, CDR2 FQNEAQ. V was cut by 6 bases and J by 0 bases, with 11 bases left in between. Drawing the rest from reference TRBV7-8 and TRBJ1-1, the complete variable domain is GAGVSQSPRYKVAKRGQDVALRCDPISGHVSLFWYQQALGQGPEFLTYFQNEAQLDKSGLPSDRFFAERPEGSVSTLKIQRTQQEDSAVYLCASSSTDLNTEAFFGQGTRLTVV.

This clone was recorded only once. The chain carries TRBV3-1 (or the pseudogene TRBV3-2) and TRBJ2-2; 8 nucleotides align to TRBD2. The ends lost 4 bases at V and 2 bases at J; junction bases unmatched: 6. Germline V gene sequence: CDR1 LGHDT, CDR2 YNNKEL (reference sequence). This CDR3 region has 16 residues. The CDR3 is CASSRRGGLNTGELFF. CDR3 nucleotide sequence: TGTGCCAGCAGCCGACGGGGGGGCCTTAACACCGGGGAGCTGTTTTTT.

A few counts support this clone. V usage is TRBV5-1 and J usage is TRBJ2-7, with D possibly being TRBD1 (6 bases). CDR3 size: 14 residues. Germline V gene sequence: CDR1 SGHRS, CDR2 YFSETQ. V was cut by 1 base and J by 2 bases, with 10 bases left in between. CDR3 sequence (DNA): TGCGCCAGCAGCTTGTCTCAGGGGACCTACGAGCAGTACTTC. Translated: CASSLSQGTYEQYF.

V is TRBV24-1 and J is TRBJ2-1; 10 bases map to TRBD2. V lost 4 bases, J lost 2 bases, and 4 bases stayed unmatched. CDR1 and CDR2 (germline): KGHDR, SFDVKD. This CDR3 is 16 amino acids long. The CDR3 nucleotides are TGTGCCACCAGTGAGGCCGGGACTAGCGCCTACAATGAGCAGTTCTTC. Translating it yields CATSEAGTSAYNEQFF.

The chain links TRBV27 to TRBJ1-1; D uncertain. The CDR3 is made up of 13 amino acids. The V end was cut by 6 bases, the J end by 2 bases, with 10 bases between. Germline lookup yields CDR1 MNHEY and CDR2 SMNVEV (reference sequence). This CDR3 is CASSLQRNTEAFF. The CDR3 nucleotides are TGTGCCAGCAGCCTACAGAGAAACACTGAAGCTTTCTTT.

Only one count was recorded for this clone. CDR3 amino acids: CASSWRQNQETQYF. CDR3 sequence (DNA): TGTGCCAGCAGCTGGAGACAGAACCAAGAGACCCAGTACTTC. The chain joins TRBV5-4 to TRBJ2-5; a weak D match, TRBD1 (5 bases). The germline CDR1 and CDR2 sequences are SGHNT and YYREEE (reference sequence). The CDR3 sequence is 14 residues long. V lost 3 bases to trimming and J lost 0 bases, with 9 bases between them. The whole variable domain, remainder taken from reference TRBV5-4 and TRBJ2-5, is ETGVTQSPTHLIKTRGQQVTLRCSSQSGHNTVSWYQQALGQGPQFIFQYYREEENGRGNFPPRFSGLQFPNYSSELNVNALELDDSALYLCASSWRQNQETQYFGPGTRLLVL.

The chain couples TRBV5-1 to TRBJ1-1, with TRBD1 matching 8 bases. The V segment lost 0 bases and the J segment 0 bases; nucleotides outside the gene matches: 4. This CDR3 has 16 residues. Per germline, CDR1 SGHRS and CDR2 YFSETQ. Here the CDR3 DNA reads TGCGCCAGCAGCTTGGGGCAGGGGGCAATGAACACTGAAGCTTTCTTT. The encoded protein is CASSLGQGAMNTEAFF. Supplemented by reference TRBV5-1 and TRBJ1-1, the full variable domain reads KAGVTQTPRYLIKTRGQQVTLSCSPISGHRSVSWYQQTPGQGLQFLFEYFSETQRNKGNFPGRFSGRQFSNSRSEMNVSTLELGDSALYLCASSLGQGAMNTEAFFGQGTRLTVV.

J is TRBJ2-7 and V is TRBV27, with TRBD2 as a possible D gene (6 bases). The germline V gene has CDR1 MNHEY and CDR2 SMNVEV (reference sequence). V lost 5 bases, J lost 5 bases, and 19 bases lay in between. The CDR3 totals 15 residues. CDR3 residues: CASSHRGGTGNEQYF. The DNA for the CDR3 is TGTGCCAGCAGTCACCGTGGAGGGACGGGTAACGAGCAGTACTTC.

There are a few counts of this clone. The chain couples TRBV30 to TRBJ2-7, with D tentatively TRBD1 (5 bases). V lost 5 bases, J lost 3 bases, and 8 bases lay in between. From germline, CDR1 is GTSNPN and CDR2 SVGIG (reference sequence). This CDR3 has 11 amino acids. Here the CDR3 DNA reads TGTGCCTGGGGGGCAGGCTACGAGCAGTACTTC. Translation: CAWGAGYEQYF.

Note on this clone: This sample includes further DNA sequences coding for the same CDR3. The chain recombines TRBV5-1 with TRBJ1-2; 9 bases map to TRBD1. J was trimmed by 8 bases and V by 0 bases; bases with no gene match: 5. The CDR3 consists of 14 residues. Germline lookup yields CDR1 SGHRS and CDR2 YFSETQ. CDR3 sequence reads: CASSLGTGAGGYTF. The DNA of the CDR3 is TGCGCCAGCAGCTTGGGGACAGGGGCAGGGGGCTACACCTTC.

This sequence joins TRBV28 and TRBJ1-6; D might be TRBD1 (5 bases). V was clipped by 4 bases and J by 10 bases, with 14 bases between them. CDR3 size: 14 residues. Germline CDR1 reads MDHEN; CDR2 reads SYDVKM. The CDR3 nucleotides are TGTGCCAGCAGTTGGGGCGGGGCGGGATCACCCCTCCACTTT. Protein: CASSWGGAGSPLHF. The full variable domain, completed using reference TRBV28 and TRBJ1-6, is DVKVTQSSRYLVKRTGEKVFLECVQDMDHENMFWYRQDPGLGLRLIYFSYDVKMKEKGDIPEGYSVSREKKERFSLILESASTNQTSMYLCASSWGGAGSPLHFGNGTRLTVT.

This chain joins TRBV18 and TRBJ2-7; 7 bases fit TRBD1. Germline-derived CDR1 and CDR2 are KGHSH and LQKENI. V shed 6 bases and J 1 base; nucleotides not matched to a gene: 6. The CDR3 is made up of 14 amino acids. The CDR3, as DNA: TGTGCCAGCTCTCCGGACAGGAGATCCTACGAGCAGTACTTC. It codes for CASSPDRRSYEQYF.

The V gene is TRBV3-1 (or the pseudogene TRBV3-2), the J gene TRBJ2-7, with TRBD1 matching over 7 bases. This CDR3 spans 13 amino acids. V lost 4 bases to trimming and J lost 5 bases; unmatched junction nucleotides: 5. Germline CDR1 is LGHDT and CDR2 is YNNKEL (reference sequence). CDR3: CASSRTGYNEQYF. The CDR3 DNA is TGTGCCAGCAGCCGGACAGGTTATAACGAGCAGTACTTC.

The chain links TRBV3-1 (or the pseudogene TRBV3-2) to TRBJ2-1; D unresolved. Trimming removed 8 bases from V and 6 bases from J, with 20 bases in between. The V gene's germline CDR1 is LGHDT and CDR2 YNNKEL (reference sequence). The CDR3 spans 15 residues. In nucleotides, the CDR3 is TGTGCCAGCCAAGTATCGGCTGCGGCCAGCAATGAGCAGTTCTTC. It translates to CASQVSAAASNEQFF.

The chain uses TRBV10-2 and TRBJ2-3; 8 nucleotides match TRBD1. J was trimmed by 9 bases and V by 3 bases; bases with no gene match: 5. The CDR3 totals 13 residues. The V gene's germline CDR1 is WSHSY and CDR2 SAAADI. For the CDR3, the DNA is TGCGCCAGCAGTGAAGGGGACAGGACGACGCAGTATTTT. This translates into CASSEGDRTTQYF.

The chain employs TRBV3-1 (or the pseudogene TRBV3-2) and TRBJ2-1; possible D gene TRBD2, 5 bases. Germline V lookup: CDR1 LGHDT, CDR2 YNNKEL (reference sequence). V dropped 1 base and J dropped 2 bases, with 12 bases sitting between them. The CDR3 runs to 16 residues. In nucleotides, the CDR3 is TGTGCCAGCAGCCAAGGGACCGCCGGGGCCTACAATGAGCAGTTCTTC. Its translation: CASSQGTAGAYNEQFF.

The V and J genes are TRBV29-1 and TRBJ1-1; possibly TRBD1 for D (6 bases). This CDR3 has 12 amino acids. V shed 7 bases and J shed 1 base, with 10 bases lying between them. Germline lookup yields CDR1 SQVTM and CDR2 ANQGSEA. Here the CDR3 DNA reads TGCAGCGCCGGGGGGCGGAACACTGAAGCTTTCTTT. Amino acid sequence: CSAGGRNTEAFF. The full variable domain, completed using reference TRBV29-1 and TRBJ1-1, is SAVISQKPSRDICQRGTSLTIQCQVDSQVTMMFWYRQQPGQSLTLIATANQGSEATYESGFVIDKFPISRPNLTFSTLTVSNMSPEDSSIYLCSAGGRNTEAFFGQGTRLTVV.